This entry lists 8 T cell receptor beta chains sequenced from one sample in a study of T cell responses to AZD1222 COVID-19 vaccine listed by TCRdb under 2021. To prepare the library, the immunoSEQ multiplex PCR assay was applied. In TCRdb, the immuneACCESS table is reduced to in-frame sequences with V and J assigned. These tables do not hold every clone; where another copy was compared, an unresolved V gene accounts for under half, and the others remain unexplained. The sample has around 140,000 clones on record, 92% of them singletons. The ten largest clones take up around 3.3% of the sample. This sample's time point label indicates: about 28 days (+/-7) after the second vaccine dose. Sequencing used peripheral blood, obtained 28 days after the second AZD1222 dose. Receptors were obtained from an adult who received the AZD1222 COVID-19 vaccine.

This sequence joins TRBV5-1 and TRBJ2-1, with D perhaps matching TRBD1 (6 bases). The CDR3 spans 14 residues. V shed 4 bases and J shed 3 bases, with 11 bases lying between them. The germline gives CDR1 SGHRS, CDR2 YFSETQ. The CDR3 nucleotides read TGCGCCAGCAGCCTCGGACAGCTCTACAATGAGCAGTTCTTC. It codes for CASSLGQLYNEQFF. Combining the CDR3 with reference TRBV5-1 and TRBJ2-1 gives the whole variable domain KAGVTQTPRYLIKTRGQQVTLSCSPISGHRSVSWYQQTPGQGLQFLFEYFSETQRNKGNFPGRFSGRQFSNSRSEMNVSTLELGDSALYLCASSLGQLYNEQFFGPGTRLTVL.

CDR3 DNA: TGTGCCATCAATCCGGGGGGTTCCTACGAGCAGTACTTC. As protein: CAINPGGSYEQYF. The genes are TRBV10-3 and TRBJ2-7; TRBD2 aligns across 7 bases. J lost 1 base, V lost 7 bases, and 4 bases had no gene match. Germline assignment: CDR1 ENHRY and CDR2 SYGVKD. This CDR3 spans 13 amino acids.

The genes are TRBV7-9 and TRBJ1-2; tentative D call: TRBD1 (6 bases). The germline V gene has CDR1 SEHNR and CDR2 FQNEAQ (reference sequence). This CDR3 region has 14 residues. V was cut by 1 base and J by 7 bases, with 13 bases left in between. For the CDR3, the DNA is TGTGCCAGCAGCTTAGAAGGGGGGCCGCGTGGCTACACCTTC. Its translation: CASSLEGGPRGYTF.

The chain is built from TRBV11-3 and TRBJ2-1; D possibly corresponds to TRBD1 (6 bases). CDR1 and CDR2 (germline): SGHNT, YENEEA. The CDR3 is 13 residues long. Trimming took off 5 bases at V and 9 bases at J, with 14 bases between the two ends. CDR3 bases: TGTGCCAGCAGCCAAAAATTCAGGGGTGAGCAGTTCTTC. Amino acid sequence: CASSQKFRGEQFF.

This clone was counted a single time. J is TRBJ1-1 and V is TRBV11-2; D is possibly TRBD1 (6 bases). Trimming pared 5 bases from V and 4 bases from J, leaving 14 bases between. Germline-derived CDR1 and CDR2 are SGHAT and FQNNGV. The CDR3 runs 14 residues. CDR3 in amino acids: CASSPAGGATEAFF. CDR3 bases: TGTGCCAGCAGCCCTGCCGGGGGCGCCACTGAAGCTTTCTTT.

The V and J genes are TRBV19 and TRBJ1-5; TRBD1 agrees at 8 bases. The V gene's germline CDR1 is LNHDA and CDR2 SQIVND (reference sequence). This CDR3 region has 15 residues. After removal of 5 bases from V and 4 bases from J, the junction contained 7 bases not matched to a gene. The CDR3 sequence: CASSPWTGRNQPQHF. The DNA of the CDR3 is TGTGCCAGTAGTCCCTGGACAGGGAGGAATCAGCCCCAGCATTTT.

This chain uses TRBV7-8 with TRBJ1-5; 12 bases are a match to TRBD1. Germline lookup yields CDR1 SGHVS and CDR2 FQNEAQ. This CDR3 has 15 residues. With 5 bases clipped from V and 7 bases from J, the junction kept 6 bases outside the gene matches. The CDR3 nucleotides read TGTGCCAGCAGCCCGGGACAGGGGGCCAGGCAGCCCCAGCATTTT. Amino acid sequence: CASSPGQGARQPQHF.

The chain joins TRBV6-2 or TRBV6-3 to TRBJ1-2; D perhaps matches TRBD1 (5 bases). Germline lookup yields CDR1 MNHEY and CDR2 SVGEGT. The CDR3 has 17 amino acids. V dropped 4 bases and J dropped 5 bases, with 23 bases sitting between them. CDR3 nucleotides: TGTGCCAGCAGTTCCGGCCTAACACGGGACGGAACTTATGGCTACACCTTC. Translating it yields CASSSGLTRDGTYGYTF.